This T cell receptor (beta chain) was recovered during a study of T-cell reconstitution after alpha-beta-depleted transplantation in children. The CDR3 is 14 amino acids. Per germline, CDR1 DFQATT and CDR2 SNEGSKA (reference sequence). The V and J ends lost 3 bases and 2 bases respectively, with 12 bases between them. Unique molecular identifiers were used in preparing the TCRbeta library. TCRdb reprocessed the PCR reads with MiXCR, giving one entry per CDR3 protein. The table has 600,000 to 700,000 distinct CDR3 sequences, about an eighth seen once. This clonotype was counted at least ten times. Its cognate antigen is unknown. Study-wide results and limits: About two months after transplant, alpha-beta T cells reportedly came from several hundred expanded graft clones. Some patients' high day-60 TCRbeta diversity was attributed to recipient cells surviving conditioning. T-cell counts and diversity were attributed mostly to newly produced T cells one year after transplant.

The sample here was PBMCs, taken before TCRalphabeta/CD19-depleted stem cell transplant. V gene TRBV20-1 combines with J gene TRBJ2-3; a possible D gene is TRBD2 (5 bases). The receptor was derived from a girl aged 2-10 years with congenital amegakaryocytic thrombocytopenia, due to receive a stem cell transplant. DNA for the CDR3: TGCAGTGCTAGTGCTAGCCCATTCACAGATACGCAGTATTTT. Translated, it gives CSASASPFTDTQYF.